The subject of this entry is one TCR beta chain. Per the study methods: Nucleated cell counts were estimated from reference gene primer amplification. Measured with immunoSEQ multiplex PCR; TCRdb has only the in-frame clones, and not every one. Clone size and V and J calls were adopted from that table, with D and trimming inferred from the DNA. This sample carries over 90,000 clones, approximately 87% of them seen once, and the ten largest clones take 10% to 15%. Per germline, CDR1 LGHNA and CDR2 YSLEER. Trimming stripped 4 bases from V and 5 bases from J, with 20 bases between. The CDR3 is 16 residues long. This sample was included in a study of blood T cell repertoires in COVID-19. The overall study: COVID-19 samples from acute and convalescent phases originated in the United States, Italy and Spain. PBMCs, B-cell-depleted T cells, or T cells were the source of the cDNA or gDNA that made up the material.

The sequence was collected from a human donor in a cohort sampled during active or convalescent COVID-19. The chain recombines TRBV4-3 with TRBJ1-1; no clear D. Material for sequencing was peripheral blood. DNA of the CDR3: TGCGCCAGCAGCCTTCTTTTATGGGAGGCCCTTACTGAAGCTTTCTTT. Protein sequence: CASSLLLWEALTEAFF.